Presented here are 27 T cell receptor beta chains from one specimen sequenced in a study of T cell changes during pregnancy in multiple sclerosis. Clones were sequenced by immunoSEQ multiplex PCR, and TCRdb holds only the in-frame ones, with some missing. The table includes around 100,000 clones, approximately 90% detected once. Sequences were derived from peripheral blood, sampled in the third trimester of pregnancy. These TCRs come from a female donor with multiple sclerosis, enrolled in a pregnancy study.

The rearrangement uses TRBV27 and TRBJ2-4; 11 bases match TRBD2. Losses at the gene ends were 3 bases for V and 0 bases for J; bases not matched to a gene: 1. This CDR3 contains 16 residues. Per germline, CDR1 MNHEY and CDR2 SMNVEV (reference sequence). Written as DNA, the CDR3 is TGTGCCAGCAGTTTCGGACTAGCGGGAGCCAAAAACATTCAGTACTTC. Amino acid sequence: CASSFGLAGAKNIQYF.

The chain recombines TRBV2 with TRBJ2-1; 9 nucleotides align to TRBD2. V dropped 4 bases and J dropped 7; count of bases not matched to a gene: 11. The germline V gene encodes CDR1 SNHLY and CDR2 FYNNEI. CDR3 length equals 16 residues. The CDR3 nucleotides are TGTGCCAGCAGTGTAGGTTTACGGCTAGCGGGAAATGAGCAGTTCTTC. Its protein is CASSVGLRLAGNEQFF.

The genes are TRBV30 and TRBJ1-3; TRBD1 might be the D (5 bases). V dropped 2 bases and J dropped 0 bases, with 8 bases sitting between them. CDR1 is GTSNPN and CDR2 is SVGIG in the germline V gene (reference sequence). The CDR3 covers 14 residues. CDR3 region: CAWSKGISGNTIYF. The CDR3 DNA follows: TGTGCCTGGAGTAAGGGGATCTCTGGAAACACCATATATTTT.

Worth noting for this clone: A read error may account for a junction end that differs from germline. Additional DNA sequences in this sample encode the identical CDR3. The chain recombines TRBV5-6 with TRBJ1-1; no firm D call. The CDR3 length is 11 residues. Germline CDR1 reads SGHDT; CDR2 reads YYEEEE. CDR3 loop: CASSWRTEAFF. The CDR3 nucleotides read TGCGCCAGCAGCTGGAGGACTGAAGCTTTCTTT.

This rearrangement joins TRBV7-3 to TRBJ1-1, with TRBD1 identical over 11 bases. V lost 8 bases to trimming and J lost 2 bases; unmatched junction nucleotides: 1. From germline, CDR1 is SGHTA and CDR2 FQGTGA. This CDR3 has 13 residues. In nucleotides, the CDR3 is TGTGCCAGCGGACAGGGGGCTAACACTGAAGCTTTCTTT. Its protein is CASGQGANTEAFF.

This clone came up once. The chain is built from TRBV14 and TRBJ2-1; maybe TRBD2 (5 bases). Deletions cut 0 bases from V and 4 bases from J, with 16 bases between. Germline V gene sequence: CDR1 SGHDN, CDR2 FVKESK. The length of the CDR3 is 17 residues. The CDR3 nucleotides are TGTGCCAGCAGCCAAGAACTGTACCCGGGGTCGTACAATGAGCAGTTCTTC. Translated, it gives CASSQELYPGSYNEQFF.

The chain carries TRBV10-2 and TRBJ1-5; the D is unclear. The CDR3 consists of 12 residues. V shed 7 bases and J shed 2 bases, with 6 bases lying between them. CDR1 and CDR2 from the germline V gene are WSHSY and SAAADI. Here the CDR3 DNA reads TGCGCCAGCACCCCAGGCAATCAGCCCCAGCATTTT. Its protein is CASTPGNQPQHF.

The chain recombines TRBV28 with TRBJ1-2, with D maybe TRBD1 (6 bases). The CDR3 has 14 residues. The V end lost 6 bases, the J end lost 3 bases, and 14 bases lay between the germline ends. The germline V gene has CDR1 MDHEN and CDR2 SYDVKM. As DNA, the CDR3 is TGTGCCAGCAGCTCTTACAGGGCCTACTATGGCTACACCTTC. Residues: CASSSYRAYYGYTF.

V is TRBV7-9 and J is TRBJ2-7, with 8 bases aligning to TRBD1. CDR1 and CDR2 from the germline V gene are SEHNR and FQNEAQ (reference sequence). The V segment lost 5 bases and the J segment 0 bases; nucleotides outside the gene matches: 12. The CDR3 runs 17 residues. CDR3 nucleotide sequence: TGTGCCAGCAGCCCATTACCATCCAGGGGGCCCTCCTACGAGCAGTACTTC. This gives the protein CASSPLPSRGPSYEQYF.

The V gene is TRBV30, the J gene TRBJ2-1; 10 nucleotides align to TRBD2. This CDR3 has 19 residues. Germline-derived CDR1 and CDR2 are GTSNPN and SVGIG (reference sequence). With 1 base clipped from V and 6 bases from J, the junction kept 18 bases outside the gene matches. CDR3 protein: CAWSERGEKSGRARNEQFF. CDR3 DNA sequence: TGTGCCTGGAGTGAACGGGGGGAAAAAAGCGGGAGGGCCCGCAATGAGCAGTTCTTC.

This chain uses TRBV9 with TRBJ2-7; the D gene is possibly TRBD2 (5 bases). Between the trimmed V and J ends, which lost 4 bases and 5 bases, there was a span of 13 bases. CDR3 length: 13 residues. Germline V CDR1 and CDR2: SGDLS, YYNGEE. The CDR3 region is CASSPPGVDEQYF. The CDR3 DNA reads TGTGCCAGCAGCCCCCCCGGGGTAGACGAGCAGTACTTC.

The V and J genes are TRBV4-2 and TRBJ2-3; 11 bases fit TRBD2. J gave up 3 bases and V 2 bases, and 13 bases lay outside the gene matches. CDR1 is LGHNA, CDR2 YNFKEQ, per germline. The CDR3 totals 19 residues. CDR3 DNA: TGTGCCAGCAGCCAACGGAGAGTGAGAGCTAGCGGGAGGACAGATACGCAGTATTTT. Its protein product is CASSQRRVRASGRTDTQYF.

This CDR3 reads CASSQGLAAVYEQYF. CDR3 in DNA: TGTGCCAGCAGCCAGGGACTAGCGGCAGTCTACGAGCAGTACTTC. V and J are TRBV5-6 and TRBJ2-7; 11 nucleotides agree with TRBD2. The ends lost 4 bases at V and 3 bases at J; junction bases unmatched: 6. Germline CDR1 SGHDT, CDR2 YYEEEE. The CDR3 spans 15 residues. Together with reference TRBV5-6 and TRBJ2-7, the CDR3 gives the full variable domain: DAGVTQSPTHLIKTRGQQVTLRCSPKSGHDTVSWYQQALGQGPQFIFQYYEEEERQRGNFPDRFSGHQFPNYSSELNVNALLLGDSALYLCASSQGLAAVYEQYFGPGTRLTVT.

In its sample, this clone was seen a few times. The chain is built from TRBV1 and TRBJ2-7; the D call in the table, TRBD2, was not verified against the DNA. TRBV1 is recorded as a pseudogene. This CDR3 comprises 11 residues. CDR3 residues: CTSSPIYEQYF. The CDR3 nucleotides read TGCACCAGCAGCCCTATCTACGAGCAGTACTTC.

This chain joins TRBV6-6 and TRBJ2-7; D gene ambiguous. The CDR3 is made up of 16 amino acids. Trimming pared 3 bases from V and 7 bases from J, leaving 22 bases between. Germline V lookup: CDR1 MNHNY, CDR2 SVGAGI (reference sequence). In nucleotides, the CDR3 is TGTGCCAGCAGTTATCTTAGACTCGACTCGGATATGGAGCAGTACTTC. As protein: CASSYLRLDSDMEQYF.

The chain is built from TRBV18 and TRBJ2-2; TRBD1 is a possible D gene (5 bases). The V end was cut by 3 bases, the J end by 9 bases, with 14 bases between. The CDR3 length is 14 residues. CDR1 is KGHSH and CDR2 is LQKENI in the germline V gene. The CDR3 coding sequence is TGTGCCAGCTCACCCCAGGACACATCAAGGGAGCTGTTTTTT. It is translated as CASSPQDTSRELFF.

The chain recombines TRBV5-1 with TRBJ1-2, with D perhaps TRBD1 (5 bases). The germline V gene has CDR1 SGHRS and CDR2 YFSETQ. V dropped 3 bases and J dropped 7 bases, with 19 bases sitting between them. The CDR3 is 15 amino acids. The CDR3 DNA reads TGCGCCAGCAGCTCCTGGGGTGGCAGGGATCTTGGCTACACCTTC. Its protein product is CASSSWGGRDLGYTF.

The rearrangement uses TRBV6-6 and TRBJ2-1; 7 bases agree with TRBD1. Germline lookup yields CDR1 MNHNY and CDR2 SVGAGI (reference sequence). V was clipped by 8 bases and J by 5 bases; unmatched bases: 9. The length of the CDR3 is 14 residues. The CDR3 region is CASVLDRADNEQFF. As DNA, the CDR3 is TGTGCCAGCGTCCTCGACAGGGCCGACAATGAGCAGTTCTTC.

The V gene is TRBV9, the J gene TRBJ1-3, with 7 bases matching TRBD1. The CDR3 sequence is 15 residues long. Germline CDR1 is SGDLS and CDR2 is YYNGEE. J gave up 0 bases and V 3 bases, and 3 bases lay outside the gene matches. CDR3 protein: CASSGQGLSGNTIYF. For the CDR3, the DNA is TGTGCCAGCAGCGGACAGGGTCTCTCTGGAAACACCATATATTTT.

The rearrangement joins TRBV5-5 to TRBJ2-1; D uncertain. The CDR3 spans 15 residues. V was cut by 4 bases and J by 0 bases, with 11 bases left in between. Germline loops: CDR1 SGHKS, CDR2 YYEKEE (reference sequence). This CDR3 reads CASSRDIPSYNEQFF. Written as DNA, the CDR3 is TGTGCCAGCAGCCGAGACATTCCCTCCTACAATGAGCAGTTCTTC.

CDR3 DNA sequence: TGCGCCAGCCACGAGTCAGGGGGAAGTGGCTACACCTTC. This encodes CASHESGGSGYTF. The chain employs TRBV4-1 and TRBJ1-2; 7 bases are shared with TRBD1. This CDR3 comprises 13 residues. CDR1 and CDR2 (germline): MGHRA, YSYEKL. With V trimmed by 8 bases and J by 7 bases, 10 bases remained unmatched.

J is TRBJ2-5 and V is TRBV6-8, with 14 bases matching TRBD2. The CDR3 covers 18 residues. V lost 4 bases and J lost 5; bases outside the gene matches: 12. The germline V gene has CDR1 MNHGY and CDR2 SAAAGT. The DNA for the CDR3 is TGTGCCAGCAGTTCAGGTCCCCAAGGACTAGCGGGGGGTGAGACCCAGTACTTC. Encoded protein: CASSSGPQGLAGGETQYF.

The genes are TRBV28 and TRBJ2-7; the D gene is possibly TRBD1 (5 bases). The CDR3 contains 15 residues. V gave up 1 base and J gave up 1 base, with 11 bases separating them. CDR1 MDHEN and CDR2 SYDVKM come from the germline V gene. CDR3 sequence reads: CASSLYGDSSYEQYF. CDR3 sequence (DNA): TGTGCCAGCAGTTTATACGGCGACAGTTCCTACGAGCAGTACTTC.

J is TRBJ2-7 and V is TRBV7-6, with D perhaps TRBD2 (6 bases). CDR1 SGHVS and CDR2 FNYEAQ come from the germline V gene. The CDR3 runs to 15 residues. Trimming removed 6 bases at V and 6 bases at J, with 21 bases between. This chain's CDR3 is CASSNPGRGIFEQYF. CDR3 DNA sequence: TGTGCCAGCAGTAATCCGGGACGGGGGATTTTCGAGCAGTACTTC.

This clone was picked up a small number of times. This chain links TRBV11-2 with TRBJ1-1, with D maybe TRBD1 (5 bases). Trimming shortened V by 5 bases and J by 7 bases, and 11 bases separated the two germline ends. Germline CDR1 and CDR2: SGHAT and FQNNGV. The length of the CDR3 is 12 residues. CDR3 in DNA: TGTGCCAGCAGCCAGACAGCGATTGAAGCTTTCTTT. Protein sequence: CASSQTAIEAFF.

J is TRBJ2-1 and V is TRBV19, with TRBD1 matching 11 bases. V shed 5 bases and J 2 bases; nucleotides not matched to a gene: 5. CDR3 size: 16 residues. Germline V gene data show CDR1 as LNHDA and CDR2 as SQIVND (reference sequence). Here the CDR3 DNA reads TGTGCCAGTAGTTCCCGGGGACAGGGGGCCTACAATGAGCAGTTCTTC. Translated: CASSSRGQGAYNEQFF.

The V call is TRBV7-9, the J call TRBJ2-5; a possible D gene is TRBD2 (6 bases). CDR1 is SEHNR and CDR2 is FQNEAQ in the germline V gene (reference sequence). The CDR3 runs 13 residues. V lost 5 bases, J lost 4 bases, and 11 bases lay in between. The chain's CDR3 is CASSPLARETQYF. CDR3 DNA sequence: TGTGCCAGCAGCCCTCTAGCGCGAGAGACCCAGTACTTC.